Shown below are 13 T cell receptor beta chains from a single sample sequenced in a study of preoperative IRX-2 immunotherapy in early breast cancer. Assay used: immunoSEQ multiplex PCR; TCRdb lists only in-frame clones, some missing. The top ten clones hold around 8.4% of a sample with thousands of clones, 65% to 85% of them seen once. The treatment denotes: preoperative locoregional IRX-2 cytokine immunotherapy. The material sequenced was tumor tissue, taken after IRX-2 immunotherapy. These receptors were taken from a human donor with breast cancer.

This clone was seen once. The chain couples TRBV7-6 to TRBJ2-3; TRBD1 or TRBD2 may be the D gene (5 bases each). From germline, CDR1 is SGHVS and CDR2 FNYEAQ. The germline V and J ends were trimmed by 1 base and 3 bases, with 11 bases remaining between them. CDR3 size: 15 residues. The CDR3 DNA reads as TGTGCCAGCAGCTTAGTTGGGGGACGGACAGATACGCAGTATTTT. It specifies CASSLVGGRTDTQYF.

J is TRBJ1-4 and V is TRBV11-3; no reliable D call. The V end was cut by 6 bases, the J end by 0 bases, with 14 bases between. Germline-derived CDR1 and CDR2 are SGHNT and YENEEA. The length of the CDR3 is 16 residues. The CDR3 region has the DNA TGTGCCAGCAGATCAGGCCGGGCAGCAACTAATGAAAAACTGTTTTTT. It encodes CASRSGRAATNEKLFF. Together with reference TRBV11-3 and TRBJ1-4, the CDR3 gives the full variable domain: EAGVVQSPRYKIIEKKQPVAFWCNPISGHNTLYWYLQNLGQGPELLIRYENEEAVDDSQLPKDRFSAERLKGVDSTLKIQPAELGDSAVYLCASRSGRAATNEKLFFGSGTQLSVL.

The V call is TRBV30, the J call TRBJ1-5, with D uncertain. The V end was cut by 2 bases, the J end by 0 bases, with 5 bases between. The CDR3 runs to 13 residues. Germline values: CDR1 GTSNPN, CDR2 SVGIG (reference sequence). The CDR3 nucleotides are TGTGCCTGGAGTAAGAATAGCAATCAGCCCCAGCATTTT. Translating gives CAWSKNSNQPQHF.

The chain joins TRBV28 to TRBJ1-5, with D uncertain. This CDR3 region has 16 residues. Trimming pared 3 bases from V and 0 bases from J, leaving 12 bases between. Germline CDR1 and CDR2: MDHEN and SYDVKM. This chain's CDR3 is CASSFQAVYSNQPQHF. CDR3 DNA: TGTGCCAGCAGTTTCCAGGCAGTTTATAGCAATCAGCCCCAGCATTTT.

The CDR3 DNA is TGTGCCAGCAGCCCAGGCGGGGCGACCACAGATACGCAGTATTTT. Protein: CASSPGGATTDTQYF. V is TRBV11-3 and J is TRBJ2-3, with D perhaps matching TRBD2 (6 bases). Trimming removed 5 bases at V and 2 bases at J, with 14 bases between. Germline CDR1 and CDR2: SGHNT and YENEEA. CDR3 size: 15 residues.

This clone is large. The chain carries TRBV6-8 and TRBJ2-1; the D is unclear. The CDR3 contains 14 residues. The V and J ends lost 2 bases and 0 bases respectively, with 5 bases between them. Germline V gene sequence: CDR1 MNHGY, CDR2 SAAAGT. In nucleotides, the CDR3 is TGTGCCAGCAGTTACCTGGCCTCCTACAATGAGCAGTTCTTC. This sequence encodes CASSYLASYNEQFF.

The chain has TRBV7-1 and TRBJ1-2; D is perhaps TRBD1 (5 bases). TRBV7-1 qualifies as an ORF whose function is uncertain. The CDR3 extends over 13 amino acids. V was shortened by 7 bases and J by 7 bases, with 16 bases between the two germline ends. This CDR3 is CASTPGGEGGYTF. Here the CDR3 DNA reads TGTGCCAGCACCCCCGGGGGGGAGGGTGGCTACACCTTC.

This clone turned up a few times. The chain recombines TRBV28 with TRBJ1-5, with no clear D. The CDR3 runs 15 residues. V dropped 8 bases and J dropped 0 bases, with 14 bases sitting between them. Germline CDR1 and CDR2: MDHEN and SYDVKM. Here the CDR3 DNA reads TGTGCCAGCTTGGTTTATCCCTCTAGCAATCAGCCCCAGCATTTT. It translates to CASLVYPSSNQPQHF.

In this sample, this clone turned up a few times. This CDR3 is CASSYGPGGNTIYF. In DNA, the CDR3 is TGTGCCAGCAGTTACGGGCCAGGGGGAAACACCATATATTTT. The chain has TRBV6-8 and TRBJ1-3; D may be TRBD1 (5 bases). V was trimmed by 2 bases and J by 4 bases, leaving 9 bases between them. Germline-derived CDR1 and CDR2 are MNHGY and SAAAGT. The CDR3 length is 14 residues.

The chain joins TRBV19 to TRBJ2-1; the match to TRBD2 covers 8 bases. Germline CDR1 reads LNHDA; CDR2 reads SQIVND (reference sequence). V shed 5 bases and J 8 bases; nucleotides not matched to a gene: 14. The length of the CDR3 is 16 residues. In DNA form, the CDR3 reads TGTGCCAGTAGTCCCTTTGCGGGAGGAACGCCCCATGAGCAGTTCTTC. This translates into CASSPFAGGTPHEQFF. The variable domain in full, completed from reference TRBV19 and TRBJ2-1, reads DGGITQSPKYLFRKEGQNVTLSCEQNLNHDAMYWYRQDPGQGLRLIYYSQIVNDFQKGDIAEGYSVSREKKESFPLTVTSAQKNPTAFYLCASSPFAGGTPHEQFFGPGTRLTVL.

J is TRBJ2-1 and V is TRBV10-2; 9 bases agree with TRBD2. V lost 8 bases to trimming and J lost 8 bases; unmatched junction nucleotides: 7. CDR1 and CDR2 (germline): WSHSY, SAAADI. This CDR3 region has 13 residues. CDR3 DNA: TGCGCCAGCCAGCTCGCGGGAGGGTATGAGCAGTTCTTC. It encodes CASQLAGGYEQFF.

CDR3 sequence: CASSESHETDTQYF. CDR3 DNA sequence: TGTGCCAGCAGTGAATCCCATGAAACAGATACGCAGTATTTT. The rearrangement uses TRBV25-1 and TRBJ2-3; D remains unclear. The CDR3 consists of 14 residues. Trimming shortened V by 1 base and J by 3 bases, and 8 bases separated the two germline ends. The V gene's germline CDR1 is MGHDK and CDR2 SYGVNS.

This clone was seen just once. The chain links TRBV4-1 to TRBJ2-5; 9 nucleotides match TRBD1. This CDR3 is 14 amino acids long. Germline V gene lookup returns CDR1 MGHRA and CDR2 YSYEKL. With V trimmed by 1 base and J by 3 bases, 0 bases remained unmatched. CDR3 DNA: TGCGCCAGCAGCCAAGGACAGGGGGAAGAGACCCAGTACTTC. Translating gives CASSQGQGEETQYF.